This TCR beta chain stems from a study of shared clonotypes between healthy human individuals. Overall study results and limits: Several donors showed sharing of approximately 4.7% of naive CD4 clonotypes. Naive subsets generally had larger estimated richness than memory subsets.

Sequencing was performed with immunoSEQ multiplex PCR; in TCRdb, only in-frame clones are kept and a portion is missing. The sample yields approximately 2.3 million clones, approximately 95% seen once. Note on this clone: Its antigen is not identified.

The CDR3 consists of 15 residues. Germline CDR1 and CDR2: SGHAT and FQDESV (reference sequence). The V and J ends lost 5 bases and 2 bases, in that order; junction bases with no gene match: 3. The chain links TRBV11-1 to TRBJ2-6; 7 nucleotides agree with TRBD1. This TCR was recovered from a man aged 18 to 29 in good health. Some clones in this sample may be carry-over from other donors' samples. Sequenced sample: naive CD4+ T cells from PBMCs. The subset is: CD45RA+ positively selected. CDR3 bases: TGTGCCAGCAGCGTCACAGGGGCTGGGGCCAACGTCCTGACTTTC. Protein sequence: CASSVTGAGANVLTF.